Given below is one T cell receptor (beta chain) in context. The target of this receptor is not known. Base qualities are missing; no much larger clone stands one base away. TCRbeta CDR3 regions were amplified from genomic DNA using the immunoSEQ Assay, a bias-controlled multiplex PCR. The authors processed their data as follows. Within the assay, amplification of reference gene primers was used to estimate how many nucleated cells each sample contained. To quantify the absolute abundance of each unique TCRbeta CDR3 rearrangement, sequence reads were collapsed and filtered. For each sample, productive Simpson clonality was calculated as the square root of Simpson's diversity index over productive rearrangements. Drawn from immuneACCESS, this table holds only the in-frame rearrangements with V and J called that TCRdb kept. Clones are partly lost; checked studies trace under half to an unresolved V gene and leave the rest unexplained. The V and J calls and clone size come from that table; D and trimming were worked out from the DNA. The table for this sample lists some 100,000 clones; 70% to 90% of them were counted only once. The top ten constitute roughly 12% of the sample.

The germline V gene (reference sequence) yields GTSNPN for CDR1 and SVGIG for CDR2. The CDR3 sequence holds 13 residues, the cysteine and phenylalanine included. Of all the DNA, just the CDR3 is kept, 39 bases in frame from base 1. The V end loses 6 bases and the J end loses 8 bases, and a stretch of 16 bases separates them. Whole blood was collected in K2EDTA tubes by collaborating institutions according to the institutions' own protocols. For TCRbeta analysis, collaborators shipped samples in one of three forms: frozen whole blood, isolated PBMCs, or DNA extracted from either of those sample types. The record originates from a study of blood T cell repertoires in COVID-19 (dated by TCRdb to about 2020). At the level of the whole study: Samples covering the acute and convalescent phases of COVID-19 were provided by collaborators in the United States, Italy and Spain. The prospective study material was composed of cDNA or gDNA derived from T cells, B-cell-depleted T cells, or PBMCs. Deeply sampled blood TCRbeta repertoires from subjects exposed to, actively infected with, or recovered from COVID-19 were included in the dataset. The repertoires were released in a freely available public database meant as a resource for research on the immune response to SARS-CoV-2. Samples were obtained from the ongoing ImmuneRACE study (first 160 participants) and from about 1,300 subjects provided by 6 global collaborators. Nearly every sample came with metadata listing a de-identified subject ID, COVID-19 status, age in years and sex. HLA class I and class II types, where available, came from metadata supplied by the sample provider rather than from assay-based typing.

What the research found in general, with its limitations: How much clinical and demographic metadata was included differed by source and by participant, and the metadata was provided uncurated.

Sequenced sample: peripheral blood. This sequence uses TRBV30 and TRBJ1-4; the D segment could be TRBD1, given 6 matching bases. This clonotype was sampled from a man aged 45-60 years with active or convalescent COVID-19. The nucleotides are TGTGCCTGCCAGGGGCCAGCCCTGGAAAAACTGTTTTTT. Translated, it gives CACQGPALEKLFF.